The 32 T cell receptor beta chains in this list originate from one sample, sequenced in a study of cytomegalovirus exposure and HLA in healthy donors. Primers for the PCR totalled 60 Vbeta and 13 Jbeta. Clones were sequenced by immunoSEQ multiplex PCR, and TCRdb holds only the in-frame ones, with some missing. Among around 130,000 clones listed, around three quarters were seen once. Sequenced sample: PBMCs. The receptors here all came from a man between 25 and 39 years old in good health and CMV-seronegative.

The chain combines TRBV28 with TRBJ1-1; D remains unclear. V was pared by 3 bases and J by 5 bases, with 25 bases between. The CDR3 length is 18 residues. Germline V gene data show CDR1 as MDHEN and CDR2 as SYDVKM. The CDR3 reads CASSFVSGGKSRGTEAFF. The CDR3 DNA is TGTGCCAGCAGTTTCGTCTCTGGCGGGAAAAGTCGAGGAACTGAAGCTTTCTTT. The variable domain in full, completed from reference TRBV28 and TRBJ1-1, reads DVKVTQSSRYLVKRTGEKVFLECVQDMDHENMFWYRQDPGLGLRLIYFSYDVKMKEKGDIPEGYSVSREKKERFSLILESASTNQTSMYLCASSFVSGGKSRGTEAFFGQGTRLTVV.

This clone has more than one count but fewer than ten. This chain connects TRBV27 to TRBJ2-1; 9 bases align to TRBD2. The trim removed 3 bases at V and 6 bases at J, leaving 6 bases unmatched. The length of the CDR3 is 15 residues. The V gene's germline CDR1 is MNHEY and CDR2 SMNVEV (reference sequence). The DNA of the CDR3 is TGTGCCAGCAGTTTTTTAGCGGGAGATATCAATGAGCAGTTCTTC. As protein: CASSFLAGDINEQFF.

This clone has just a few counts. The CDR3 region is CASQGQEVYEQYF. The CDR3 DNA is TGTGCCAGTCAGGGACAGGAGGTCTACGAGCAGTACTTC. The chain joins TRBV6-6 to TRBJ2-5; 8 nucleotides align to TRBD1. Matching the DNA end better, TRBJ2-7 makes the J call doubtful. The germline CDR1 and CDR2 sequences are MNHNY and SVGAGI (reference sequence). The CDR3 has 13 residues.

The V gene is TRBV6-1, the J gene TRBJ1-5; the match to TRBD1 covers 11 bases. The CDR3 contains 15 residues. V was pared by 5 bases and J by 2 bases, with 2 bases of the junction left unmatched. Per the germline V gene, CDR1 is MNHNS and CDR2 is SASEGT. The CDR3 region is CASSRTGGGNQPQHF. The CDR3, as DNA: TGTGCCAGCAGTAGGACAGGGGGCGGCAATCAGCCCCAGCATTTT.

V gene TRBV7-9 combines with J gene TRBJ1-5; TRBD1 matches at 9 bases. Per germline, CDR1 SEHNR and CDR2 FQNEAQ (reference sequence). The CDR3 consists of 13 residues. V shed 5 bases and J 7 bases; nucleotides not matched to a gene: 3. As DNA, the CDR3 is TGTGCCAGCAGCCCGGACAGGGGACAGCCCCAGCATTTT. This sequence encodes CASSPDRGQPQHF.

V gene TRBV12-5 combines with J gene TRBJ1-5, with D perhaps matching TRBD1 (6 bases). Germline CDR1 is LGHNT and CDR2 is FRNRAP. CDR3 length: 14 amino acids. Trimming cost V 2 bases and J 4 bases, with 9 bases left between them. The CDR3 nucleotides are TGTGCTAGTGGTTTGCCACAGGGAAATCAGCCCCAGCATTTT. Translating gives CASGLPQGNQPQHF. Full variable domain (missing parts from reference TRBV12-5 and TRBJ1-5): DARVTQTPRHKVTEMGQEVTMRCQPILGHNTVFWYRQTMMQGLELLAYFRNRAPLDDSGMPKDRFSAEMPDATLATLKIQPSEPRDSAVYFCASGLPQGNQPQHFGDGTRLSIL.

This rearrangement joins TRBV7-9 to TRBJ2-1, with D maybe TRBD1 (5 bases). The V and J ends lost 5 bases and 0 bases respectively, with 11 bases between them. CDR1 is SEHNR, CDR2 FQNEAQ, per germline (reference sequence). There are 15 residues in the CDR3. The CDR3 region has the DNA TGTGCCAGCAGCATGCAGGGAAGCTCCTACAATGAGCAGTTCTTC. As protein: CASSMQGSSYNEQFF.

The chain uses TRBV30 and TRBJ2-1, with 8 bases aligning to TRBD1. The V and J ends lost 3 bases and 0 bases, in that order; junction bases with no gene match: 16. The CDR3 is 19 residues long. From germline, CDR1 is GTSNPN and CDR2 SVGIG (reference sequence). CDR3 in amino acids: CAWSLRRSRGRVSYNEQFF. Written as DNA, the CDR3 is TGTGCCTGGAGCCTTCGAAGATCCAGGGGGCGCGTCTCCTACAATGAGCAGTTCTTC. The whole variable domain, filled in from reference TRBV30 and TRBJ2-1, reads SQTIHQWPATLVQPVGSPLSLECTVEGTSNPNLYWYRQAAGRGLQLLFYSVGIGQISSEVPQNLSASRPQDRQFILSSKKLLLSDSGFYLCAWSLRRSRGRVSYNEQFFGPGTRLTVL.

The chain employs TRBV5-1 and TRBJ2-2; tentative D call: TRBD1 (5 bases). Trimming cost V 0 bases and J 5 bases, with 14 bases left between them. The CDR3 has 16 amino acids. The V gene's germline CDR1 is SGHRS and CDR2 YFSETQ. CDR3 sequence (DNA): TGCGCCAGCAGCTTGGTTGACAGTGTGGGGACCGGGGAGCTGTTTTTT. Translation gives CASSLVDSVGTGELFF.

A few counts support this clone. The chain couples TRBV5-4 to TRBJ1-3, with D possibly matching TRBD1 (5 bases). In germline, CDR1 is SGHNT, CDR2 YYREEE (reference sequence). V was shortened by 3 bases and J by 4 bases, with 14 bases between the two germline ends. The CDR3 spans 15 residues. CDR3 sequence: CASSWDSTVGNTIYF. The DNA for the CDR3 is TGTGCCAGCAGCTGGGACTCGACAGTAGGAAACACCATATATTTT.

A word on this clone: One end of the junction varies from germline; a read error may be responsible. The chain uses TRBV6-1 and TRBJ1-5; the D is unclear. The CDR3 is 13 amino acids. Germline CDR1 and CDR2: MNHNS and SASEGT. The CDR3 is CASSELGGQPQNF. CDR3 bases: TGTGCCAGCAGTGAGCTAGGAGGTCAGCCCCAGAATTTT.

This chain uses TRBV10-2 with TRBJ2-3; no clear D. Looked up from germline, CDR1 is WSHSY and CDR2 is SAAADI. V was clipped by 3 bases and J by 0 bases, with 10 bases between them. The CDR3 is made up of 15 amino acids. The chain's CDR3 is CASSDLQTSTDTQYF. CDR3 DNA sequence: TGCGCCAGCAGTGACTTACAAACCAGCACAGATACGCAGTATTTT.

The chain employs TRBV19 and TRBJ2-5; 7 bases agree with TRBD1. The CDR3 runs to 13 residues. The germline V gene encodes CDR1 LNHDA and CDR2 SQIVND (reference sequence). Unmatched junction bases numbered 2, after V lost 2 bases and J lost 5 bases. The CDR3 is CASSISDRETQYF. In nucleotides, the CDR3 is TGTGCCAGTAGTATATCGGACAGGGAGACCCAGTACTTC.

The CDR3 bases are TGTGCCAGCAGCTTAGTTGCGGGGGGAGCTCGCGAGCAGTACTTC. Translated, it gives CASSLVAGGAREQYF. The chain employs TRBV7-8 and TRBJ2-7; 8 bases map to TRBD2. V dropped 1 base and J dropped 6; count of bases not matched to a gene: 8. CDR1 is SGHVS and CDR2 is FQNEAQ in the germline V gene. The CDR3 is 15 amino acids.

This chain links TRBV7-2 with TRBJ2-5; 7 nucleotides align to TRBD2. With V trimmed by 2 bases and J by 3 bases, 9 bases remained unmatched. Germline CDR1 and CDR2: SGHTA and FQGNSA. The CDR3 spans 16 residues. The CDR3 region has the DNA TGTGCCAGCAGCTTATGGTGGGAGGGCCGGAAAGAGACCCAGTACTTC. Amino acid sequence: CASSLWWEGRKETQYF.

J is TRBJ2-7 and V is TRBV5-6, with TRBD1 matching 9 bases. Trimming removed 4 bases from V and 5 bases from J; junction bases left unmatched: 13. The CDR3 runs to 16 residues. In germline, CDR1 is SGHDT, CDR2 YYEEEE. The CDR3 DNA is TGTGCCAGCAGCCGCTACCGGGACAGGGATTACCACGAGCAGTACTTC. Translated: CASSRYRDRDYHEQYF.

The gene calls are TRBV5-1 and TRBJ2-1; TRBD2 matches at 7 bases. Losses at the gene ends were 0 bases for V and 4 bases for J; bases not matched to a gene: 7. The CDR3 is 16 amino acids. Germline CDR1 and CDR2: SGHRS and YFSETQ. CDR3 residues: CASSLVGTTVYNEQFF. The CDR3 DNA follows: TGCGCCAGCAGCTTGGTAGGGACTACAGTATACAATGAGCAGTTCTTC.

CDR3 loop: CASSEGGTGVLDTQYF. In DNA, the CDR3 is TGTGCCAGCAGTGAAGGTGGGACAGGGGTTTTGGATACGCAGTATTTT. The chain couples TRBV25-1 to TRBJ2-3, with 10 bases aligning to TRBD1. With V trimmed by 2 bases and J by 6 bases, 8 bases remained unmatched. Germline V CDR1 and CDR2: MGHDK, SYGVNS. The CDR3 sequence is 16 residues long.

V usage is TRBV19 and J usage is TRBJ2-3, with 10 bases matching TRBD1. The CDR3 runs to 14 residues. V lost 10 bases to trimming and J lost 1 base; unmatched junction nucleotides: 5. Germline V gene lookup returns CDR1 LNHDA and CDR2 SQIVND (reference sequence). The CDR3 loop is CATRQGAGTDTQYF. The CDR3 DNA reads as TGTGCCACACGACAGGGGGCAGGCACAGATACGCAGTATTTT.

The J gene is TRBJ1-2, the V gene TRBV15; maybe TRBD1 (5 bases). The CDR3 spans 13 residues. V dropped 0 bases and J dropped 8 bases, with 10 bases sitting between them. CDR1 and CDR2 (germline): LNHNV, YYDKDF (reference sequence). CDR3 region: CATSRDVRGGYTF. CDR3 coding DNA: TGTGCCACCAGCAGAGATGTCCGGGGGGGCTACACCTTC.

The chain has TRBV7-2 and TRBJ2-5; no reliable D call. CDR3 length: 14 amino acids. V lost 2 bases, J lost 4 bases, and 11 bases lay in between. The germline V gene has CDR1 SGHTA and CDR2 FQGNSA. CDR3: CASSLLGRGETQYF. CDR3 nucleotide sequence: TGTGCCAGCAGCTTATTAGGTCGCGGAGAGACCCAGTACTTC.

V and J are TRBV4-1 and TRBJ2-7, with TRBD2 matching 9 bases. This CDR3 is 16 amino acids long. Germline V gives CDR1 MGHRA, CDR2 YSYEKL. Trimming took 1 base from V and 5 from J; bases not matched to a gene: 9. The CDR3 region is CASSQGLVAGVNEQYF. In DNA, the CDR3 is TGCGCCAGCAGCCAAGGGTTGGTAGCGGGAGTTAACGAGCAGTACTTC.

As for this clone: The junction departs from the called germline gene at one end, perhaps through a read error. This chain links TRBV5-1 with TRBJ1-5; D is unclear. CDR3 size: 14 residues. The germline gives CDR1 SGHRS, CDR2 YFSETQ. The CDR3 protein is CASSLWSGFQPQNF. The CDR3 coding sequence is TGCGCCAGCAGCTTGTGGTCAGGATTTCAGCCCCAGAATTTT.

The rearrangement links TRBV27 to TRBJ2-1; TRBD1 matches 7 bases. Germline loops: CDR1 MNHEY, CDR2 SMNVEV (reference sequence). The CDR3 has 13 residues. J gave up 4 bases and V 6 bases, and 3 bases lay outside the gene matches. In DNA, the CDR3 is TGTGCCAGCAGCACAGGGGTATACAATGAGCAGTTCTTC. Residues: CASSTGVYNEQFF.

V and J are TRBV7-9 and TRBJ2-5; 11 bases align to TRBD2. The V and J ends lost 5 bases and 4 bases, in that order; junction bases with no gene match: 6. CDR3 size: 15 residues. Germline assignment: CDR1 SEHNR and CDR2 FQNEAQ (reference sequence). CDR3 in amino acids: CASSRLAGRGETQYF. The CDR3 DNA reads TGTGCCAGCAGCCGACTAGCGGGACGGGGAGAGACCCAGTACTTC.

This clone has just a few counts. This chain links TRBV27 with TRBJ2-2; maybe TRBD1 (5 bases). The CDR3 totals 17 residues. Looked up from germline, CDR1 is MNHEY and CDR2 is SMNVEV (reference sequence). V was pared by 7 bases and J by 0 bases, with 18 bases between. The CDR3 DNA reads TGTGCCAGCACCCACGTCGGGCAGGGTACGAACACCGGGGAGCTGTTTTTT. Translated: CASTHVGQGTNTGELFF.

This clone was seen a few times. This chain connects TRBV7-6 to TRBJ2-2; 10 bases are a match to TRBD2. The CDR3 consists of 16 residues. CDR1 is SGHVS and CDR2 is FNYEAQ in the germline V gene. J lost 5 bases, V lost 5 bases, and 8 bases had no gene match. The chain's CDR3 is CASSPRTSGVTGELFF. The CDR3 DNA sequence: TGTGCCAGCAGCCCCCGGACTAGCGGAGTTACCGGGGAGCTGTTTTTT.

A few counts support this clone. V gene TRBV7-6 combines with J gene TRBJ1-1; D is unclear. This CDR3 has 13 residues. Germline CDR1 and CDR2: SGHVS and FNYEAQ. The V gene lost 5 bases and the J gene lost 3 bases, with 10 bases spanning the gap. In DNA form, the CDR3 reads TGTGCCAGCAGCCCTGAGGAGGACACTGAAGCTTTCTTT. Translating it yields CASSPEEDTEAFF.

This clone has just one count. The rearrangement links TRBV29-1 to TRBJ2-2; D unclear. The CDR3 is 12 amino acids. Germline lookup yields CDR1 SQVTM and CDR2 ANQGSEA. Trimming shortened V by 4 bases and J by 4 bases, and 7 bases separated the two germline ends. The CDR3 coding sequence is TGCAGCGTTGGCGGCGGCACCGGGGAGCTGTTTTTT. Its protein is CSVGGGTGELFF.

V usage is TRBV7-2 and J usage is TRBJ2-5, with TRBD2 identical over 12 bases. V gave up 0 bases and J gave up 1 base; unmatched junction bases: 6. The V gene's germline CDR1 is SGHTA and CDR2 FQGNSA. This CDR3 is built from 18 residues. CDR3 in amino acids: CASSLAGASGRAQETQYF. As DNA, the CDR3 is TGTGCCAGCAGCTTAGCGGGGGCTAGCGGGAGGGCCCAAGAGACCCAGTACTTC.

The rearrangement links TRBV14 to TRBJ2-2; D not certain. This CDR3 is 19 amino acids long. CDR1 SGHDN and CDR2 FVKESK come from the germline V gene. Trimming left V 0 bases short and J 1 base short, with 18 bases between. This CDR3 is CASSQDYPILPMNTGELFF. In DNA form, the CDR3 reads TGTGCCAGCAGCCAAGATTATCCCATACTTCCAATGAACACCGGGGAGCTGTTTTTT.

CDR3 bases: TGTGCCAGCAGTTACTCTTGGACAGGGGAATACGAGCAGTACTTC. Protein: CASSYSWTGEYEQYF. The chain couples TRBV6-5 to TRBJ2-7; 9 bases match TRBD1. CDR1 and CDR2 from the germline V gene are MNHEY and SVGAGI. The CDR3 totals 15 residues. V dropped 0 bases and J dropped 4; count of bases not matched to a gene: 4.